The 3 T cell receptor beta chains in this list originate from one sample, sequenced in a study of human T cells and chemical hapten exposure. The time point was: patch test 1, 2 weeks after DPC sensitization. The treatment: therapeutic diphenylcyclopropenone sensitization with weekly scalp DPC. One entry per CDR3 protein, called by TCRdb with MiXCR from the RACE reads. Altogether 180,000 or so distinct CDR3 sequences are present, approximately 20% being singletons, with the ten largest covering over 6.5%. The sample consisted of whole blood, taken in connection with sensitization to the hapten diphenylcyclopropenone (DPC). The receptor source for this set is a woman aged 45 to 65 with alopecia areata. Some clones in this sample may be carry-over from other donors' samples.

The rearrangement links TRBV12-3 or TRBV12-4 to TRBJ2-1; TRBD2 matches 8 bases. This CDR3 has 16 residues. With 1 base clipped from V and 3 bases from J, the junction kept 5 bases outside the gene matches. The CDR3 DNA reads TGTGCCAGCAGTTTAGGCGCGGGAGGCCACTACAATGAGCAGTTCTTC. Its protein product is CASSLGAGGHYNEQFF.

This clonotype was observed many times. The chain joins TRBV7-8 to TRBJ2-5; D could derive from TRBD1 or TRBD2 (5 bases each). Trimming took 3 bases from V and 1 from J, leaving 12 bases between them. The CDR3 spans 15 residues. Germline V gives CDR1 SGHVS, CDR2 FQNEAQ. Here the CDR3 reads CASSLGVALQETQYF. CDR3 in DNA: TGTGCCAGCAGCTTGGGGGTCGCCCTCCAAGAGACCCAGTACTTC.

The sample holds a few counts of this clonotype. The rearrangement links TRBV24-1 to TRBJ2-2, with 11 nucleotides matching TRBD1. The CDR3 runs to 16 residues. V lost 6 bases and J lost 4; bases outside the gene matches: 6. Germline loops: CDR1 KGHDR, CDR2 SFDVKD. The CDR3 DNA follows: TGTGCCACCAGTCAACGCGGGACAGGGGGCACCGGGGAGCTGTTTTTT. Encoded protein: CATSQRGTGGTGELFF.